The sequence of this T cell receptor (beta chain) was determined in a study of T cells after yellow fever vaccination. Study-level background: Preparing low-cell-number fractions relied on SMART-Seq v4 Ultra Low Input. Study-level findings and limits: A large majority of primary-vaccination clones showed up again after the booster (96% CD4, 88% CD8). Researchers report a weaker secondary response that nonetheless peaked faster, day 5 versus 15. Only a small proportion of the clonotypes turned up in both the CD4 and the CD8 compartments, likely arising from convergent recombination.

CDR1 is MDHEN, CDR2 SYDVKM, per germline. Unmatched junction bases numbered 8, after V lost 4 bases and J lost 5 bases. The CDR3 is 15 amino acids. In TCRdb, the 5' RACE reads were re-called with MiXCR into one record per CDR3 protein. The table has a few hundred thousand distinct CDR3 sequences, roughly 4% seen once; the top ten hold around 23%. As regards this clonotype: Its antigen is not identified.

The sequences come from PBMCs, collected 5 days after the yellow fever booster vaccination. The sequence came from a man aged 18-30 years who received the YFV17D yellow fever vaccine. The rearrangement uses TRBV28 and TRBJ2-3, with 8 nucleotides matching TRBD2. As DNA, the CDR3 is TGTGCCAGCAGTTCGGTAGCGGGGTGGAAAGATACGCAGTATTTT. This sequence encodes CASSSVAGWKDTQYF.